A single TCR beta chain is shown here with its context. Its specificity is not known. This specimen comes from a study of beta chain features in type 1 diabetes. As every portion of the isolated RNA was reverse transcribed, the sequencing read expressed TCRB transcripts. Some clones are missing from TCRdb's copy, which holds only in-frame ones; the method was immunoSEQ multiplex PCR. Of 280,000 or so clones in the sample, 14% to 15% were seen once. Overall study results and limits: In all four CD4+ subsets, TCRB CDR3 length was significantly, moderately reduced in type 1 diabetes. For patients, the naive, central memory and Treg TCRB repertoires appeared more alike than for healthy donors.

CDR3 length: 15 amino acids. Germline V gene sequence: CDR1 SNHLY, CDR2 FYNNEI. Germline trimming cut 6 bases from V and 4 bases from J; bases unmatched to any gene: 5. Sequencing input: naive CD4+ T cells from blood. The chain carries TRBV2 and TRBJ2-1; TRBD2 matches at 11 bases. This clonotype was obtained from a man younger than 30 with type 1 diabetes. CDR3: CASRYGLAGYNEQFF. The CDR3 DNA follows: TGTGCCAGCAGATATGGACTAGCGGGTTACAATGAGCAGTTCTTC. The variable domain in full, with the rest retrieved from reference TRBV2 and TRBJ2-1, is EPEVTQTPSHQVTQMGQEVILRCVPISNHLYFYWYRQILGQKVEFLVSFYNNEISEKSEIFDDQFSVERPDGSNFTLKIRSTKLEDSAMYFCASRYGLAGYNEQFFGPGTRLTVL.